These 5 T cell receptor beta chains originate from one sample sequenced in a study of identical twins. TCRdb recomputed calls from the 5' RACE reads with MiXCR, one row per CDR3 protein. Counted here are about 790,000 distinct CDR3 sequences, 15% to 20% occurring once; the ten biggest clones make up around 13%. These same data were also listed under a study on T cells expressing NK-cell markers.

Sequencing was performed on PBMCs. The receptors here all came from a woman younger than 30 in good health.

This clonotype was observed a few times. J is TRBJ1-2 and V is TRBV20-1; 7 nucleotides agree with TRBD1. Germline CDR1 and CDR2: DFQATT and SNEGSKA (reference sequence). Trimming took 4 bases from V and 6 from J; bases not matched to a gene: 14. The CDR3 loop spans 15 amino acids. In nucleotides, the CDR3 is TGCAGTGCTATTTCTATAGACAGGGTTTGGGATGGCTACACCTTC. Residues: CSAISIDRVWDGYTF.

This clonotype has just a few counts. This sequence joins TRBV7-8 and TRBJ1-2, with TRBD1 matching over 7 bases. This CDR3 contains 13 residues. The J segment lost 8 bases and the V segment lost 4 bases, leaving 7 bases of the junction unmatched. Per germline, CDR1 SGHVS and CDR2 FQNEAQ. CDR3 sequence (DNA): TGTGCCAGCAGCTCTGACAGGGTCGAGGGCTACACCTTC. It yields the protein CASSSDRVEGYTF.

This sequence joins TRBV12-3 or TRBV12-4 and TRBJ2-7; 10 nucleotides line up with TRBD1. Trimming cost V 6 bases and J 4 bases; bases outside gene matches: 9. The CDR3 is made up of 15 amino acids. CDR3 nucleotides: TGTGCCAGCAGATTACAAGACAGGGGGCTTTACGAGCAGTACTTC. Encoded protein: CASRLQDRGLYEQYF.

This clonotype was counted a few times. J is TRBJ2-2 and V is TRBV11-2; 10 bases are shared with TRBD2. Germline assignment: CDR1 SGHAT and CDR2 FQNNGV. Unmatched junction bases numbered 13, after V lost 5 bases and J lost 4 bases. This CDR3 has 18 amino acids. The CDR3: CASSPRVSGRISTGELFF. CDR3 bases: TGTGCCAGCAGCCCCCGTGTTAGCGGGAGGATAAGCACCGGGGAGCTGTTTTTT.

A few counts support this clonotype. This chain links TRBV20-1 with TRBJ1-2; D may be TRBD1 (5 bases). The CDR3 covers 14 residues. V lost 1 base to trimming and J lost 3 bases, with 12 bases between them. The germline CDR1 and CDR2 sequences are DFQATT and SNEGSKA (reference sequence). Here the CDR3 DNA reads TGCAGTGCTAGAGTCCCGACAGCGTACTATGGCTACACCTTC. Translated, it gives CSARVPTAYYGYTF.